These 32 T cell receptor beta chains were sequenced from one sample in a study of T cells in Graves' hyperthyroidism and ophthalmopathy. TCR beta CDR3 region amplification was performed from RNA transcripts. An initial round of RT-PCR targeting the TCR CDR3 relied on the HTBI primer set. MiXCR, applied by TCRdb to the multiplex PCR reads, yields one record per CDR3 protein. Counted here are about 350,000 distinct CDR3 sequences, about 13% occurring once; the ten biggest clones make up 30% to 40%. The sequenced sample consisted of blood. The receptor source for this set is a woman aged 40 to 50 with Graves' ophthalmopathy.

In its sample, this clonotype was seen many times. The chain carries TRBV5-1 and TRBJ2-1; D possibly corresponds to TRBD2 (6 bases). V was cut by 0 bases and J by 4 bases, with 20 bases left in between. Germline V gives CDR1 SGHRS, CDR2 YFSETQ. This CDR3 is 18 amino acids long. The CDR3 DNA follows: TGCGCCAGCAGCTTGGCCTTAGGGGACTTGGGGCGGTACAATGAGCAGTTCTTC. Protein: CASSLALGDLGRYNEQFF.

This clonotype was seen more than once but under ten times. The CDR3 loop reads CASSQEQGGYTF. In DNA, the CDR3 is TGTGCCAGCAGCCAAGAGCAGGGTGGCTACACCTTC. The J gene is TRBJ1-2, the V gene TRBV3-1; D might be TRBD1 (5 bases). The CDR3 is 12 amino acids. CDR1 is LGHDT and CDR2 is YNNKEL in the germline V gene (reference sequence). V was cut by 0 bases and J by 7 bases, with 6 bases left in between.

This clonotype was seen many times. The chain combines TRBV3-1 with TRBJ2-3, with D perhaps matching TRBD2 (6 bases). The CDR3 runs 16 residues. Germline V gives CDR1 LGHDT, CDR2 YNNKEL (reference sequence). Trimming removed 2 bases from V and 6 bases from J, with 18 bases in between. The CDR3: CASSQLDRREYDTQYF. The CDR3 DNA reads as TGTGCCAGCAGCCAACTTGATAGGCGGGAATACGATACGCAGTATTTT.

This clonotype was observed many times. V usage is TRBV2 and J usage is TRBJ1-2; a weak D match, TRBD1 (5 bases). This CDR3 has 13 residues. Germline V gene sequence: CDR1 SNHLY, CDR2 FYNNEI. Trimming took off 11 bases at V and 4 bases at J, with 17 bases between the two ends. CDR3 residues: CAVQARDSYGYTF. The CDR3 DNA is TGTGCCGTACAGGCCAGAGATTCCTATGGCTACACCTTC.

This clonotype has ten or more counts. The chain is built from TRBV6-1 and TRBJ2-3; D tentatively reads TRBD1 or TRBD2 (5 bases each). Trimming took 10 bases from V and 4 from J, leaving 15 bases between them. The germline V gene has CDR1 MNHNS and CDR2 SASEGT. This CDR3 comprises 13 residues. This CDR3 is CATLDLGADTQYF. The CDR3 DNA is TGTGCCACCCTAGACCTGGGGGCAGATACGCAGTATTTT.

The V call is TRBV6-1, the J call TRBJ1-2; D is perhaps TRBD1 (5 bases). Germline lookup yields CDR1 MNHNS and CDR2 SASEGT. V lost 8 bases to trimming and J lost 7 bases, with 14 bases between them. This CDR3 is 12 amino acids long. The CDR3, as DNA: TGTGCCAGCGCCCCAGGGAAGGGTGGCTACACCTTC. Its protein product is CASAPGKGGYTF.

This clonotype was observed a few times. The V gene is TRBV3-1, the J gene TRBJ1-4; D uncertain. The germline V gene has CDR1 LGHDT and CDR2 YNNKEL (reference sequence). The V and J ends lost 0 bases and 5 bases respectively, with 10 bases between them. The CDR3 has 15 amino acids. CDR3 nucleotide sequence: TGTGCCAGCAGCCAAGATCCAAGGGAGAATGAAAAACTGTTTTTT. This translates into CASSQDPRENEKLFF.

The V and J genes are TRBV19 and TRBJ1-5; TRBD1 agrees at 10 bases. V lost 3 bases and J lost 7; bases outside the gene matches: 3. The germline gives CDR1 LNHDA, CDR2 SQIVND (reference sequence). This CDR3 contains 14 residues. The CDR3 DNA sequence: TGTGCCAGTAGTATTAGGGACAGGGGCCAGCCCCAGCATTTT. Its translation: CASSIRDRGQPQHF.

This clonotype was seen a handful of times. V and J are TRBV3-1 and TRBJ1-3; D call uncertain. V lost 0 bases and J 2 bases, leaving 5 bases between the germline ends. Germline loops: CDR1 LGHDT, CDR2 YNNKEL (reference sequence). This CDR3 has 14 residues. CDR3 sequence: CASSQDSAGNTIYF. CDR3 nucleotide sequence: TGTGCCAGCAGCCAAGACAGTGCTGGAAACACCATATATTTT.

This clonotype appeared a single time. A read error may explain this, as a much larger clone is one base away. The rearrangement uses TRBV27 and TRBJ2-5, with 8 bases aligning to TRBD1. The germline V gene has CDR1 MNHEY and CDR2 SMNVEV (reference sequence). This CDR3 has 15 residues. J gave up 5 bases and V 5 bases, and 10 bases lay outside the gene matches. The CDR3 loop is CASSPCRTGWETQYF. DNA for the CDR3: TGTGCCAGCAGTCCGTGTCGGACAGGGTGGGAGACCCAGTACTTC.

There are a few counts of this clonotype. The CDR3 loop is CASSRTGSEAFF. CDR3 nucleotides: TGTGCCAGCAGTCGTACAGGTTCTGAAGCTTTCTTT. The rearrangement links TRBV6-1 to TRBJ1-1, with a tentative D call TRBD1 (5 bases). The CDR3 covers 12 residues. In germline, CDR1 is MNHNS, CDR2 SASEGT. Trimming shortened V by 5 bases and J by 6 bases, and 10 bases separated the two germline ends.

This clonotype was counted ten times or more. The chain recombines TRBV7-2 with TRBJ2-7; 7 bases match TRBD1. Germline CDR1 SGHTA, CDR2 FQGNSA. After removal of 1 base from V and 0 bases from J, the junction contained 6 bases not matched to a gene. The CDR3 has 16 amino acids. CDR3: CASSLGTGSLSYEQYF. CDR3 DNA: TGTGCCAGCAGCTTAGGGACAGGTTCTCTCTCCTACGAGCAGTACTTC. The full variable domain, with the rest looked up from reference TRBV7-2 and TRBJ2-7, is GAGVSQSPSNKVTEKGKDVELRCDPISGHTALYWYRQSLGQGLEFLIYFQGNSAPDKSGLPSDRFSAERTGGSVSTLTIQRTQQEDSAVYLCASSLGTGSLSYEQYFGPGTRLTVT.

To note about this clonotype: A clone one base away is much larger, so this may be a read error. The chain combines TRBV19 with TRBJ2-7, with 8 bases identical to TRBD1. J lost 0 bases, V lost 6 bases, and 10 bases had no gene match. CDR3 length equals 16 residues. Germline V gene lookup returns CDR1 LNHDA and CDR2 SQIVND (reference sequence). The DNA for the CDR3 is TGTGCCAGTAGAAGGGGCGGCCAGGGGGCCTCCTACGAGCAGTACTTC. This gives the protein CASRRGGQGASYEQYF.

Many counts were recorded for this clonotype. The chain joins TRBV24-1 to TRBJ2-1; possibly TRBD2 for D (5 bases). This CDR3 is built from 17 residues. Germline V lookup: CDR1 KGHDR, CDR2 SFDVKD. Trimming took 5 bases from V and 5 from J, leaving 21 bases between them. CDR3 coding DNA: TGTGCCACCAGTGGAGGAAAATGGACTTCTAGGAACAATGAGCAGTTCTTC. It specifies CATSGGKWTSRNNEQFF.

This clonotype was counted at least ten times. The chain is built from TRBV28 and TRBJ2-3; D remains unclear. Between the trimmed V and J ends, which lost 6 bases and 6 bases, there was a span of 10 bases. The germline gives CDR1 MDHEN, CDR2 SYDVKM. The CDR3 is 12 amino acids. The CDR3 loop is CASREWADTQYF. The CDR3 DNA reads as TGTGCCAGCAGGGAATGGGCCGATACGCAGTATTTT.

This clonotype was seen at least ten times. V and J are TRBV5-6 and TRBJ1-1, with a possible D match to TRBD1 (5 bases). V was shortened by 2 bases and J by 3 bases, with 11 bases between the two germline ends. This CDR3 has 14 residues. CDR1 is SGHDT, CDR2 YYEEEE, per germline. The CDR3 DNA is TGTGCCAGCAGCTTTTACGGAGGGGACACTGAAGCTTTCTTT. This codes for CASSFYGGDTEAFF.

This clonotype came up a few times. The J gene is TRBJ2-3, the V gene TRBV7-9, with TRBD2 as a possible D gene (5 bases). The CDR3 extends over 13 amino acids. V shed 7 bases and J shed 2 bases, with 10 bases lying between them. CDR1 and CDR2 from the germline V gene are SEHNR and FQNEAQ (reference sequence). The CDR3 sequence: CASIRGTTDTQYF. Written as DNA, the CDR3 is TGTGCCAGCATCCGGGGAACCACAGATACGCAGTATTTT.

This clonotype has at least ten counts. This chain joins TRBV14 and TRBJ2-5; 8 nucleotides agree with TRBD1. The V gene end was trimmed by 3 bases and the J gene end by 2 bases; junction bases not matched to a gene: 8. CDR1 SGHDN and CDR2 FVKESK come from the germline V gene. The CDR3 spans 16 residues. Here the CDR3 reads CASSHFGQGGQETQYF. The CDR3 DNA reads as TGTGCCAGCAGCCACTTCGGACAGGGCGGGCAAGAGACCCAGTACTTC. The whole variable domain, remainder taken from reference TRBV14 and TRBJ2-5, is EAGVTQFPSHSVIEKGQTVTLRCDPISGHDNLYWYRRVMGKEIKFLLHFVKESKQDESGMPNNRFLAERTGGTYSTLKVQPAELEDSGVYFCASSHFGQGGQETQYFGPGTRLLVL.

The chain carries TRBV2 and TRBJ1-2, with unresolved D. The CDR3 extends over 14 amino acids. V dropped 0 bases and J dropped 8 bases, with 13 bases sitting between them. Germline values: CDR1 SNHLY, CDR2 FYNNEI. CDR3 sequence: CASSEAAREWGYTF. The DNA of the CDR3 is TGTGCCAGCAGTGAAGCGGCTCGGGAATGGGGCTACACCTTC.

This clonotype occurred a few times. The rearrangement uses TRBV29-1 and TRBJ2-1, with TRBD2 matching 7 bases. This CDR3 spans 13 amino acids. Unmatched junction bases numbered 7, after V lost 0 bases and J lost 11 bases. The germline gives CDR1 SQVTM, CDR2 ANQGSEA. The CDR3 DNA reads as TGCAGCGTTGAAGAGAACTCTAGCGGCCAGCAGTTCTTC. Translating gives CSVEENSSGQQFF.

This clonotype rates as medium-sized (0.01 to 0.1%). The rearrangement links TRBV2 to TRBJ1-1; TRBD1 is a possible D gene (6 bases). This CDR3 is 14 amino acids long. CDR1 and CDR2 from the germline V gene are SNHLY and FYNNEI. The V end lost 6 bases, the J end lost 2 bases, and 13 bases lay between the germline ends. CDR3 sequence: CASRVQGYNTEAFF. CDR3 DNA: TGTGCCAGCAGAGTGCAGGGGTATAACACTGAAGCTTTCTTT.

This clonotype was observed many times. The rearrangement uses TRBV20-1 and TRBJ1-5, with D possibly being TRBD1 (5 bases). The germline V gene encodes CDR1 DFQATT and CDR2 SNEGSKA (reference sequence). The CDR3 is 14 residues long. V lost 2 bases, J lost 6 bases, and 14 bases lay in between. DNA of the CDR3: TGCAGTGCTAGAATCCCCGGGGGTGGTCAGCCCCAGCATTTT. Translating gives CSARIPGGGQPQHF.

This clonotype was seen repeatedly, ten times or more. This chain uses TRBV12-3 or TRBV12-4 with TRBJ1-5, with D perhaps matching TRBD1 (6 bases). CDR3 size: 19 residues. V was cut by 4 bases and J by 0 bases, with 22 bases left in between. This chain's CDR3 is CASSSRSLQGGTSNQPQHF. CDR3 sequence (DNA): TGTGCCAGCAGTTCCCGTTCCCTACAGGGCGGGACTAGCAATCAGCCCCAGCATTTT.

This clonotype has just a few counts. The chain joins TRBV28 to TRBJ2-7; either TRBD1 or TRBD2 may fit D (5 bases each). V lost 3 bases to trimming and J lost 9 bases, with 9 bases between them. This CDR3 has 11 residues. From germline, CDR1 is MDHEN and CDR2 SYDVKM. The CDR3 here is CASSFRDVQYF. CDR3 sequence (DNA): TGTGCCAGCAGTTTTCGGGACGTGCAGTACTTC.

This clonotype appeared many times. The gene calls are TRBV6-1 and TRBJ1-5; D gene ambiguous. The CDR3 sequence is 13 residues long. The germline V and J ends were trimmed by 1 base and 7 bases, with 8 bases remaining between them. Germline CDR1 is MNHNS and CDR2 is SASEGT. The CDR3 is CASSEDGIQPQHF. The CDR3 DNA follows: TGTGCCAGCAGTGAAGACGGGATCCAGCCCCAGCATTTT.

The gene calls are TRBV4-1 and TRBJ1-1, with 8 bases lining up with TRBD1. The V gene's germline CDR1 is MGHRA and CDR2 YSYEKL. The CDR3 spans 15 residues. The J segment lost 5 bases and the V segment lost 4 bases, leaving 9 bases of the junction unmatched. CDR3 nucleotides: TGCGCCAGCAGCCGGATGACAGGGGAAGGAACTGAAGCTTTCTTT. Translated, it gives CASSRMTGEGTEAFF.

For the CDR3, the DNA is TGCAGTGCTAAGAATTCGGACAGGGCATCCGAAAAACTGTTTTTT. Translating gives CSAKNSDRASEKLFF. The chain recombines TRBV20-1 with TRBJ1-4; 8 bases fit TRBD1. Losses at the gene ends were 4 bases for V and 8 bases for J; bases not matched to a gene: 12. The V gene's germline CDR1 is DFQATT and CDR2 SNEGSKA (reference sequence). The CDR3 loop spans 15 amino acids.

This clonotype was detected ten times or more. V gene TRBV4-2 combines with J gene TRBJ2-2; unclear D gene. CDR3 length: 14 amino acids. V was pared by 2 bases and J by 2 bases, with 6 bases between. The germline gives CDR1 LGHNA, CDR2 YNFKEQ. CDR3 sequence reads: CASSQLTNTGELFF. The CDR3 DNA sequence: TGTGCCAGCAGCCAACTGACCAACACCGGGGAGCTGTTTTTT.

V is TRBV20-1 and J is TRBJ2-1; D remains unclear. Between the trimmed V and J ends, which lost 0 bases and 0 bases, there was a span of 9 bases. Per germline, CDR1 DFQATT and CDR2 SNEGSKA (reference sequence). The CDR3 totals 15 residues. CDR3 in amino acids: CSARDFRSSYNEQFF. Here the CDR3 DNA reads TGCAGTGCTAGAGATTTCCGTAGCTCCTACAATGAGCAGTTCTTC.

The chain is built from TRBV20-1 and TRBJ2-2; 15 bases align to TRBD2. V shed 5 bases and J 5 bases; nucleotides not matched to a gene: 6. Per germline, CDR1 DFQATT and CDR2 SNEGSKA (reference sequence). This CDR3 contains 16 residues. In DNA form, the CDR3 reads TGCAGTGCTTCGGGACTAGCGGGAGGCGGGACCGGGGAGCTGTTTTTT. It yields the protein CSASGLAGGGTGELFF.

This clonotype was found a few times. A much larger clone lies one base from this, so it may be a read error. The chain joins TRBV14 to TRBJ2-5; 7 bases agree with TRBD1. The J segment lost 4 bases and the V segment lost 4 bases, leaving 6 bases of the junction unmatched. CDR3 length: 14 residues. Per germline, CDR1 SGHDN and CDR2 FVKESK. CDR3 loop: CASSPTGWGETQYF. Here the CDR3 DNA reads TGTGCCAGCAGCCCGACAGGGTGGGGAGAGACCCAGTACTTC.

This clonotype was seen a handful of times. V gene TRBV10-1 combines with J gene TRBJ2-5; D is perhaps TRBD2 (7 bases). This CDR3 spans 14 amino acids. V lost 3 bases, J lost 6 bases, and 14 bases lay in between. Germline CDR1 reads WNHNN; CDR2 reads SYGVQD (reference sequence). CDR3 sequence (DNA): TGCGCCAGCAGTGAAACAGGGAGGGGGAAGACCCAGTACTTC. It is translated as CASSETGRGKTQYF.